A selection of T cell receptor beta chains follows, all from one sample in a study of cytomegalovirus exposure and HLA in healthy donors. Some clones are missing from TCRdb's copy, which holds only in-frame ones; the method was immunoSEQ multiplex PCR. In the table there are about 180,000 clones, 85% of which are singletons. The sequenced sample was PBMCs. These receptors came from a man younger than 30 in good health and CMV-seropositive. Both conserved end residues are part of each CDR3. A D gene is named only where the DNA matches it firmly. Size is omitted from some rows. Given values are once, few, many or a class for expanded clones.

v_call: TRBV5-8
clone_size: NA
j_call: TRBJ2-7
d_call: NA
cdr3_nt: TGTGCCAGCAGCTTGGTAGGGGATAACGAGCAGTACTTC
cdr3_aa: CASSLVGDNEQYF

v_call: TRBV5-4
clone_size: NA
j_call: TRBJ2-7
d_call: NA
cdr3_nt: TGTGCCAGCAGCTTGGGGGCCGGCTCCTACGAGCAGTACTTC
cdr3_aa: CASSLGAGSYEQYF

v_call: TRBV4-2
clone_size: NA
j_call: TRBJ2-7
d_call: TRBD1
cdr3_nt: TGTGCCAGCAAAAAGGACAGGGTGGAGTCCTACGAGCAGTACTTC
cdr3_aa: CASKKDRVESYEQYF

v_call: TRBV28
clone_size: once
j_call: TRBJ2-5
d_call: TRBD2
cdr3_nt: TGTGCCAGCAGCCCTCGCGCCCAGGGACTAGCGTGGGAGACCCAGTACTTC
cdr3_aa: CASSPRAQGLAWETQYF

v_call: TRBV4-1
clone_size: NA
j_call: TRBJ1-2
d_call: NA
cdr3_nt: TGCGCCAGCAGCCAAGAAACGGCCAGGGGCTCTAACTATGGCTACACCTTC
cdr3_aa: CASSQETARGSNYGYTF

v_call: TRBV28
clone_size: few
j_call: TRBJ2-7
d_call: NA
cdr3_nt: TGTGCCAGCAGTTTAAGCGGAATCTCCTACGAGCAGTACTTC
cdr3_aa: CASSLSGISYEQYF

v_call: TRBV4-1
clone_size: NA
j_call: TRBJ1-2
d_call: NA
cdr3_nt: TGCGCCAGCAGCCAGGTCTTAGGTGGGAGGTTTTATGGCTACACCTTC
cdr3_aa: CASSQVLGGRFYGYTF

v_call: TRBV7-9
clone_size: NA
j_call: TRBJ2-2
d_call: NA
cdr3_nt: TGTGCCAGCAGCTTAGCGATGAGAGTCGGGGAGCTGTTTTTT
cdr3_aa: CASSLAMRVGELFF

v_call: TRBV6-1
clone_size: few
j_call: TRBJ1-5
d_call: TRBD1
cdr3_nt: TGTGCCAGCAGTGGTCTATTTGGGACAGGGACATATAGCAATCAGCCCCAGCATTTT
cdr3_aa: CASSGLFGTGTYSNQPQHF

v_call: TRBV7-6
clone_size: NA
j_call: TRBJ1-6
d_call: NA
cdr3_nt: TGTGCCAGCAGCTTAGCTGCGGGCGGAGATTCACCCCTCCACTTT
cdr3_aa: CASSLAAGGDSPLHF

v_call: TRBV5-6
clone_size: NA
j_call: TRBJ2-5
d_call: TRBD2
cdr3_nt: TGTGCCAGCAGCTTGGTGGCGGGGCGGGGGCAAGAGACCCAGTACTTC
cdr3_aa: CASSLVAGRGQETQYF

v_call: TRBV27
clone_size: NA
j_call: TRBJ2-7
d_call: TRBD2
cdr3_nt: TGTGCCAGCAGCCCGGGGGGTAGCCACAACGAGCAGTACTTC
cdr3_aa: CASSPGGSHNEQYF

v_call: TRBV27
clone_size: NA
j_call: TRBJ2-7
d_call: NA
cdr3_nt: TGTGCCAGCAGGACAGTTGGTGGTTCCTACGAGCAGTACTTC
cdr3_aa: CASRTVGGSYEQYF

v_call: TRBV9
clone_size: NA
j_call: TRBJ2-2
d_call: TRBD2
cdr3_nt: TGTGCCAGCAGCGAGCAGGGACTAGCGGGATACACCGGGGAGCTGTTTTTT
cdr3_aa: CASSEQGLAGYTGELFF

v_call: TRBV28
clone_size: NA
j_call: TRBJ2-3
d_call: TRBD1
cdr3_nt: TGTGCCTCCACTCGACAGGGTTACGGCACAGATACGCAGTATTTT
cdr3_aa: CASTRQGYGTDTQYF

v_call: TRBV5-6
clone_size: NA
j_call: TRBJ2-1
d_call: NA
cdr3_nt: TGTGCCAGCAGCCCCTCCGGACGGACTAATGAGCAGTTCTTC
cdr3_aa: CASSPSGRTNEQFF

v_call: TRBV7-2
clone_size: NA
j_call: TRBJ2-7
d_call: TRBD1
cdr3_nt: TGTGCCAGCAGCTTCGAAACCGGGACAGGGAAGGCCGAGCAGTACTTC
cdr3_aa: CASSFETGTGKAEQYF

v_call: TRBV27
clone_size: NA
j_call: TRBJ2-7
d_call: TRBD2
cdr3_nt: TGTGCCAGCAGTTTATCGAAATTGCATCTAGTGCTAGCGGGAGGCGAGCAGTACTTC
cdr3_aa: CASSLSKLHLVLAGGEQYF

v_call: TRBV7-3
clone_size: once
j_call: TRBJ2-3
d_call: NA
cdr3_nt: TGTGCCAGCAGCCCGGACGGGACTTCCAGCACAGATACGCAGTATTTT
cdr3_aa: CASSPDGTSSTDTQYF

v_call: TRBV2
clone_size: NA
j_call: TRBJ2-5
d_call: NA
cdr3_nt: TGTGCCAGCGTTTGGGGGGAGATGGTCCAAGAGACCCAGTACTTC
cdr3_aa: CASVWGEMVQETQYF

v_call: TRBV18
clone_size: NA
j_call: TRBJ2-1
d_call: NA
cdr3_nt: TGTGCCAGCTCACCACGGGGGGAACTTGAGCAGTTCTTC
cdr3_aa: CASSPRGELEQFF

v_call: TRBV27
clone_size: NA
j_call: TRBJ1-4
d_call: TRBD1
cdr3_nt: TGTGCCAGCCGTTGGATAGGGACAGGGGGTGAAAAACTGTTTTTT
cdr3_aa: CASRWIGTGGEKLFF

v_call: TRBV11-2
clone_size: once
j_call: TRBJ2-6
d_call: NA
cdr3_nt: TGTGCCAGCAGCTTAGGGGCAGGGGGGTCTGGGGCCAACGTCCTGACTTTC
cdr3_aa: CASSLGAGGSGANVLTF

v_call: TRBV18
clone_size: NA
j_call: TRBJ2-7
d_call: TRBD1
cdr3_nt: TGTGCCAGCTCACCACAGGGGACAGGGGCCCTATACGAGCAGTACTTC
cdr3_aa: CASSPQGTGALYEQYF

v_call: TRBV30
clone_size: NA
j_call: TRBJ2-3
d_call: TRBD2
cdr3_nt: TGTGCCTGGAGCGGAAAGCGGGGTCGTCCAGATACGCAGTATTTT
cdr3_aa: CAWSGKRGRPDTQYF

v_call: TRBV5-4
clone_size: NA
j_call: TRBJ2-7
d_call: TRBD2
cdr3_nt: TGTGCCAGCAGTCCCCCGGGGGGTCCTCTGTACGAGCAGTACTTC
cdr3_aa: CASSPPGGPLYEQYF

v_call: TRBV5-6
clone_size: NA
j_call: TRBJ2-7
d_call: TRBD1
cdr3_nt: TGTGCCAGCAGCCGACAGGGGATCGACGAGCAGTACTTC
cdr3_aa: CASSRQGIDEQYF

v_call: TRBV7-9
clone_size: NA
j_call: TRBJ2-2
d_call: NA
cdr3_nt: TGTGCCAGCAGCTTCGAGGGGGACGGCGGGGAGCTGTTTTTT
cdr3_aa: CASSFEGDGGELFF

v_call: TRBV19
clone_size: NA
j_call: TRBJ2-2
d_call: NA
cdr3_nt: TGTGCCAGTAGTATAGTCGAGGGGACAACCGGGGAGCTGTTTTTT
cdr3_aa: CASSIVEGTTGELFF

v_call: TRBV30
clone_size: NA
j_call: TRBJ1-5
d_call: TRBD1
cdr3_nt: TGTGCCTGGACCGAACAGGGGGGAGGTAGCAATCAGCCCCAGCATTTT
cdr3_aa: CAWTEQGGGSNQPQHF

v_call: TRBV19
clone_size: once
j_call: TRBJ1-1
d_call: TRBD1
cdr3_nt: TGTGCCAGTAGTCCTCTGGGGTGGGGACAGGGGAACACTGAAGCTTTCTTT
cdr3_aa: CASSPLGWGQGNTEAFF

v_call: TRBV5-1
clone_size: NA
j_call: TRBJ2-7
d_call: TRBD2
cdr3_nt: TGCGCCAGCAGTCGACTAGCGAACTACGAGCAGTACTTC
cdr3_aa: CASSRLANYEQYF

v_call: TRBV7-6
clone_size: NA
j_call: TRBJ1-5
d_call: NA
cdr3_nt: TGTGCCAGCAGCTTAAAGGCAGGGGTAAAGCAGCCCCAGCATTTT
cdr3_aa: CASSLKAGVKQPQHF

v_call: TRBV6-6
clone_size: NA
j_call: TRBJ1-1
d_call: TRBD1
cdr3_nt: TGTGCCAGCTCGACAGGGGGGGGCGCGACAGCTTTCTTT
cdr3_aa: CASSTGGGATAFF